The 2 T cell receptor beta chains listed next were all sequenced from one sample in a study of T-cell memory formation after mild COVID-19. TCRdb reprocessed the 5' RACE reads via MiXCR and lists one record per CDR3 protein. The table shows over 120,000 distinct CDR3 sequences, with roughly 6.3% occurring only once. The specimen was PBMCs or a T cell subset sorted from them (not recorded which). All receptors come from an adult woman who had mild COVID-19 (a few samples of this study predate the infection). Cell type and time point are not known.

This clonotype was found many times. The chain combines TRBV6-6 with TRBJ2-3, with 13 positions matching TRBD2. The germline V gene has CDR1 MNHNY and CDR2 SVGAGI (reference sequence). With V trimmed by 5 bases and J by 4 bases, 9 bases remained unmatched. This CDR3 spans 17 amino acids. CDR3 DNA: TGTGCCAGCAGTCTCTATACTAGCGGGGGGGCATCAGATACGCAGTATTTT. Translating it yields CASSLYTSGGASDTQYF.

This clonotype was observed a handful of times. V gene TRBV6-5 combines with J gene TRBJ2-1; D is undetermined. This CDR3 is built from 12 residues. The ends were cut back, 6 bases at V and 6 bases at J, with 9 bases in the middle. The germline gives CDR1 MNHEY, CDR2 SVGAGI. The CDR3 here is CASSRLGNEQFF. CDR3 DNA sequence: TGTGCCAGCAGCCGACTCGGCAATGAGCAGTTCTTC.